These T cell receptor beta chains were read from a single sample in a study of CD8 T cells in Susac syndrome. TCRdb ran MiXCR on the immunoSEQ multiplex PCR reads and lists one entry per CDR3 protein. Of around 190,000 distinct CDR3 sequences listed, approximately 93% are singletons. The source material was CD4+ T cells from PBMCs. The receptors stem from a human donor in good health. CDR3s include the opening cysteine and the closing phenylalanine or tryptophan. Fields, in order: clone size, D gene, V gene, J gene, CDR3 protein, CDR3 DNA. The D gene is left open where the match is weak. Only part of the rows carry a size: once, few, many, or a class if the clone is expanded.

clone size: NA; D gene: TRBD1; V gene: TRBV7-2; J gene: TRBJ2-7; CDR3 protein: CASSRTTGGGEQYF; CDR3 DNA: TGTGCCAGCAGCCGGACTACAGGGGGCGGGGAGCAGTACTTC
clone size: NA; D gene: TRBD1; V gene: TRBV5-1; J gene: TRBJ2-5; CDR3 protein: CASSGTGGYQETQYF; CDR3 DNA: TGCGCCAGCAGCGGGACAGGGGGGTACCAAGAGACCCAGTACTTC
clone size: NA; D gene: NA; V gene: TRBV7-9; J gene: TRBJ1-4; CDR3 protein: CASSPAGRRSEKLFF; CDR3 DNA: TGTGCCAGCAGCCCAGCAGGGAGGAGGTCCGAAAAACTGTTTTTT
clone size: NA; D gene: TRBD1; V gene: TRBV12-3/TRBV12-4; J gene: TRBJ1-4; CDR3 protein: CASNPGTGWGSNEKLFF; CDR3 DNA: TGTGCCAGCAATCCCGGGACAGGCTGGGGCTCTAATGAAAAACTGTTTTTT
clone size: NA; D gene: NA; V gene: TRBV19; J gene: TRBJ1-1; CDR3 protein: CASSIRGLGWPGTEAFF; CDR3 DNA: TGTGCCAGTAGTATAAGGGGACTCGGCTGGCCCGGCACTGAAGCTTTCTTT
clone size: NA; D gene: TRBD1; V gene: TRBV3-1; J gene: TRBJ1-2; CDR3 protein: CASSQAVQGEDGYTF; CDR3 DNA: TGTGCCAGCAGCCAAGCCGTACAGGGGGAGGATGGCTACACCTTC
clone size: NA; D gene: NA; V gene: TRBV19; J gene: TRBJ1-5; CDR3 protein: CASSPLPPDPRVGQPQHF; CDR3 DNA: TGTGCCAGTAGTCCACTCCCCCCGGATCCCAGGGTGGGCCAGCCCCAGCATTTT
clone size: NA; D gene: NA; V gene: TRBV25-1; J gene: TRBJ2-2; CDR3 protein: CASSDGGELFF; CDR3 DNA: TGTGCCAGCAGTGATGGGGGGGAGCTGTTTTTT
clone size: NA; D gene: NA; V gene: TRBV5-6; J gene: TRBJ1-3; CDR3 protein: CASSLNGPGNTIYF; CDR3 DNA: TGTGCCAGCAGCTTGAACGGGCCTGGAAACACCATATATTTT
clone size: NA; D gene: NA; V gene: TRBV5-1; J gene: TRBJ2-5; CDR3 protein: CASSLDSGETQYF; CDR3 DNA: TGCGCCAGCAGTTTGGATAGCGGAGAGACCCAGTACTTC
clone size: NA; D gene: TRBD2; V gene: TRBV2; J gene: TRBJ2-1; CDR3 protein: CASKLAGYNEQFF; CDR3 DNA: TGTGCCAGCAAACTAGCGGGGTACAATGAGCAGTTCTTC
clone size: NA; D gene: NA; V gene: TRBV25-1; J gene: TRBJ1-6; CDR3 protein: CASTSQTVPNSPLHF; CDR3 DNA: TGTGCCAGCACCTCCCAGACTGTCCCCAATTCACCCCTCCACTTT
clone size: once; D gene: TRBD2; V gene: TRBV6-4; J gene: TRBJ2-3; CDR3 protein: CASSALAAYSTDTQYF; CDR3 DNA: TGTGCCAGCAGTGCTCTAGCGGCTTATAGCACAGATACGCAGTATTTT
clone size: NA; D gene: NA; V gene: TRBV5-1; J gene: TRBJ1-1; CDR3 protein: CASSYQARLNTEAFF; CDR3 DNA: TGCGCCAGCAGCTACCAAGCACGTCTGAACACTGAAGCTTTCTTT
clone size: once; D gene: NA; V gene: TRBV4-1; J gene: TRBJ1-1; CDR3 protein: CASSQRAGSPRTEAFF; CDR3 DNA: TGCGCCAGCAGCCAAAGGGCAGGGTCCCCACGGACTGAAGCTTTCTTT
clone size: NA; D gene: TRBD1; V gene: TRBV4-1; J gene: TRBJ1-5; CDR3 protein: CASSQGTGENQPQHF; CDR3 DNA: TGCGCCAGCAGCCAGGGGACAGGGGAAAATCAGCCCCAGCATTTT
clone size: NA; D gene: TRBD1; V gene: TRBV28; J gene: TRBJ2-5; CDR3 protein: CASRADRGYQETQYF; CDR3 DNA: TGTGCCAGCAGAGCGGACAGGGGGTATCAAGAGACCCAGTACTTC
clone size: once; D gene: NA; V gene: TRBV5-6; J gene: TRBJ2-5; CDR3 protein: CASSLAQGGYETQYF; CDR3 DNA: TGTGCCAGCAGCTTGGCCCAGGGTGGGTACGAGACCCAGTACTTC
clone size: NA; D gene: TRBD1; V gene: TRBV29-1; J gene: TRBJ2-4; CDR3 protein: CSVESSFRRQGAAKNIQYF; CDR3 DNA: TGCAGCGTTGAGTCGAGCTTCAGGAGACAGGGCGCCGCCAAAAACATTCAGTACTTC
clone size: once; D gene: TRBD1; V gene: TRBV7-9; J gene: TRBJ2-2; CDR3 protein: CASSLTGETGELFF; CDR3 DNA: TGTGCCAGCAGCTTAACAGGGGAGACCGGGGAGCTGTTTTTT
clone size: NA; D gene: TRBD2; V gene: TRBV7-9; J gene: TRBJ2-1; CDR3 protein: CASSPTPLTSAENVEQFF; CDR3 DNA: TGTGCCAGCAGCCCAACCCCCCTGACTAGCGCGGAGAATGTGGAGCAGTTCTTC
clone size: NA; D gene: TRBD2; V gene: TRBV19; J gene: TRBJ2-5; CDR3 protein: CASSSTGTSVDQYF; CDR3 DNA: TGTGCCAGTAGTTCTACCGGGACTAGCGTGGACCAGTACTTC
clone size: NA; D gene: NA; V gene: TRBV6-5; J gene: TRBJ2-1; CDR3 protein: CASNLPHEQFF; CDR3 DNA: TGTGCCAGCAACCTTCCCCATGAGCAGTTCTTC
clone size: NA; D gene: NA; V gene: TRBV4-1; J gene: TRBJ2-4; CDR3 protein: CASSPSPAKNIQYF; CDR3 DNA: TGCGCCAGCAGCCCAAGCCCGGCCAAAAACATTCAGTACTTC
clone size: NA; D gene: NA; V gene: TRBV12-3/TRBV12-4; J gene: TRBJ1-2; CDR3 protein: CASRNMMTGLRNYGYTF; CDR3 DNA: TGTGCCAGCAGGAACATGATGACAGGACTTAGGAACTATGGCTACACCTTC
clone size: NA; D gene: NA; V gene: TRBV5-1; J gene: TRBJ1-2; CDR3 protein: CASSSGLVNYGYTF; CDR3 DNA: TGCGCCAGCAGCTCGGGACTGGTTAACTATGGCTACACCTTC
clone size: NA; D gene: TRBD1; V gene: TRBV6-6; J gene: TRBJ2-7; CDR3 protein: CASSHSGTGPYEQYF; CDR3 DNA: TGTGCCAGCAGTCACTCCGGGACAGGTCCCTACGAGCAGTACTTC
clone size: NA; D gene: NA; V gene: TRBV28; J gene: TRBJ2-2; CDR3 protein: CASDANTGELFF; CDR3 DNA: TGTGCCTCCGACGCGAACACCGGGGAGCTGTTTTTT
clone size: NA; D gene: NA; V gene: TRBV11-2; J gene: TRBJ1-2; CDR3 protein: CASSLGGRYGYTF; CDR3 DNA: TGTGCCAGCAGCTTAGGGGGAAGGTATGGCTACACCTTC